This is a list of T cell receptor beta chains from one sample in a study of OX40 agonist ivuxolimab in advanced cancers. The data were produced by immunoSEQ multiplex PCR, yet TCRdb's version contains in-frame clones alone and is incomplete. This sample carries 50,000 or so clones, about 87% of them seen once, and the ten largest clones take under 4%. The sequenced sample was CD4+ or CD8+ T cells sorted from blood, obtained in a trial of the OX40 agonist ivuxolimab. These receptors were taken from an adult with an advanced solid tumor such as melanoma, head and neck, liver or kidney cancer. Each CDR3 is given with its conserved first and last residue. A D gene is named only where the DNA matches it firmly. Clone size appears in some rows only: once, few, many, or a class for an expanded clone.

CASSLELSTSGRGDEQFF	TGTGCCAGCAGCTTAGAGTTGAGTACTAGCGGGAGAGGGGATGAGCAGTTCTTC	NA	TRBD2	TRBV11-2	TRBJ2-1
CAWSVGQGGFGNTIYF	TGTGCCTGGAGCGTCGGACAGGGAGGCTTTGGAAACACCATATATTTT	NA	TRBD1	TRBV30	TRBJ1-3
CASSIDLAGQETQYF	TGTGCCAGTAGTATAGATCTGGCAGGGCAAGAGACCCAGTACTTC	NA	NA	TRBV19	TRBJ2-5
CASSFARAPEAFF	TGTGCCAGCAGTTTTGCCAGGGCGCCTGAAGCTTTCTTT	NA	NA	TRBV28	TRBJ1-1
CSVRDTYEQYF	TGCAGCGTTAGAGACACCTACGAGCAGTACTTC	NA	NA	TRBV29-1	TRBJ2-7
CASSPRARTYEQYF	TGTGCCAGCAGCCCCCGGGCCCGAACCTACGAGCAGTACTTC	NA	NA	TRBV7-9	TRBJ2-7
CASFRDISYNEQFF	TGTGCCAGTTTCCGGGACATCTCCTACAATGAGCAGTTCTTC	NA	NA	TRBV18	TRBJ2-1
CSVARGARMLF	NA	NA	NA	TRBV29-1	TRBJ1-4
CAWSVSRTINTGELFF	TGTGCCTGGAGTGTTTCTAGGACTATTAACACCGGGGAGCTGTTTTTT	NA	NA	TRBV30	TRBJ2-2
CASSSGTGLDTQYF	TGTGCCAGCAGTTCCGGGACAGGGTTAGATACGCAGTATTTT	NA	TRBD1	TRBV6-6	TRBJ2-3
CASSLVYEQYF	TGTGCCAGCAGTTTGGTCTACGAGCAGTACTTC	NA	NA	TRBV28	TRBJ2-7
CASSPGQGWETQYF	TGTGCCAGCTCCCCCGGACAGGGCTGGGAGACCCAGTACTTC	NA	TRBD1	TRBV18	TRBJ2-5
CASGYYSGANVLTF	TGTGCCAGCGGTTATTACTCTGGGGCCAACGTCCTGACTTTC	NA	NA	TRBV27	TRBJ2-6
CASSIGQGASRAEQYF	TGCGCCAGCAGCATAGGACAGGGGGCTTCTAGAGCCGAGCAGTACTTC	once	TRBD1	TRBV5-1	TRBJ2-7